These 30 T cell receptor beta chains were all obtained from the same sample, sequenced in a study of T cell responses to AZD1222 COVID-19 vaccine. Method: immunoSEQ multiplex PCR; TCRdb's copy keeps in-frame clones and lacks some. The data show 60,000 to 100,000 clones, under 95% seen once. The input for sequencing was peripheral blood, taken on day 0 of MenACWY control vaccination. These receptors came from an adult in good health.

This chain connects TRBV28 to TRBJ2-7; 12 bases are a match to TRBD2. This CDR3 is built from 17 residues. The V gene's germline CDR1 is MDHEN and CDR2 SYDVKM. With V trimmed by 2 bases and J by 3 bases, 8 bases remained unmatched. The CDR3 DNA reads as TGTGCCAGCAGTTTACCCCTAGCGGGGGGGCCGGACTACGAGCAGTACTTC. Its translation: CASSLPLAGGPDYEQYF.

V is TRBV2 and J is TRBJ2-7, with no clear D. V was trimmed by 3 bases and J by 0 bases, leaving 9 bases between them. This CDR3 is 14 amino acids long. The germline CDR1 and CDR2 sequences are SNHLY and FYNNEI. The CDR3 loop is CASSEAAFSYEQYF. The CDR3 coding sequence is TGTGCCAGCAGTGAGGCAGCCTTCTCCTACGAGCAGTACTTC. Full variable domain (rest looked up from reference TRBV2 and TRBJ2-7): EPEVTQTPSHQVTQMGQEVILRCVPISNHLYFYWYRQILGQKVEFLVSFYNNEISEKSEIFDDQFSVERPDGSNFTLKIRSTKLEDSAMYFCASSEAAFSYEQYFGPGTRLTVT.

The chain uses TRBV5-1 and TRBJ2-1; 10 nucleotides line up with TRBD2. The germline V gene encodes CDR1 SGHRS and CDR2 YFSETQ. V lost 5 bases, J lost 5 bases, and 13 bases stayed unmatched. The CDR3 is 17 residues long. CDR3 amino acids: CASRAGGGFKRNNEQFF. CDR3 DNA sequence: TGCGCCAGCAGAGCGGGAGGGGGGTTCAAGAGGAACAATGAGCAGTTCTTC. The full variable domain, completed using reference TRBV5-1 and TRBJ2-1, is KAGVTQTPRYLIKTRGQQVTLSCSPISGHRSVSWYQQTPGQGLQFLFEYFSETQRNKGNFPGRFSGRQFSNSRSEMNVSTLELGDSALYLCASRAGGGFKRNNEQFFGPGTRLTVL.

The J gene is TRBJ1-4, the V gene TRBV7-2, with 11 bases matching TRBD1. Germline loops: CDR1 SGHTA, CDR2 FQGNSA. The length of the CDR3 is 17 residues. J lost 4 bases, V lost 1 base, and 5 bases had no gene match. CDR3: CASSLGGQGGLNEKLFF. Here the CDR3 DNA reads TGTGCCAGCAGCTTAGGGGGACAGGGGGGACTTAATGAAAAACTGTTTTTT.

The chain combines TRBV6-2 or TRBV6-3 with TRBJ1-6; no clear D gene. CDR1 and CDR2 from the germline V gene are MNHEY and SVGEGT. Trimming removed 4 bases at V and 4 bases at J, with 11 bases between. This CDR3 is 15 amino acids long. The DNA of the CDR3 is TGTGCCAGCAGTTCCGATGACCGGTATAATTCACCCCTCCACTTT. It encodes CASSSDDRYNSPLHF.

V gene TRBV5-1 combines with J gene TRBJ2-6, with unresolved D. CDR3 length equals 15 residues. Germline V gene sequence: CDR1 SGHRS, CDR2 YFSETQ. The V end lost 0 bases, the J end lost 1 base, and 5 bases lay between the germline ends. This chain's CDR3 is CASSLVGSGANVLTF. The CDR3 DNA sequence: TGCGCCAGCAGCTTGGTAGGGTCTGGGGCCAACGTCCTGACTTTC. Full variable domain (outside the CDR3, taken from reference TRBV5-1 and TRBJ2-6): KAGVTQTPRYLIKTRGQQVTLSCSPISGHRSVSWYQQTPGQGLQFLFEYFSETQRNKGNFPGRFSGRQFSNSRSEMNVSTLELGDSALYLCASSLVGSGANVLTFGAGSRLTVL.

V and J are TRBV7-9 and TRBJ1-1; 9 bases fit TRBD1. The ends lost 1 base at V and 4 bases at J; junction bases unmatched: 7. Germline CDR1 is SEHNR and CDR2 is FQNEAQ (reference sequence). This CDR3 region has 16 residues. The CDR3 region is CASSLGGDRARTEAFF. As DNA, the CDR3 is TGTGCCAGCAGCTTAGGAGGGGACAGGGCCCGCACTGAAGCTTTCTTT.

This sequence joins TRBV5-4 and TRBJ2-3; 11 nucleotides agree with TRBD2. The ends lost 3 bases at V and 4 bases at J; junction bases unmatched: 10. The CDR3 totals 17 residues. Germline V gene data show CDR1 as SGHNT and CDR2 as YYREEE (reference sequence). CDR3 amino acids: CASSSKIAGGISDTQYF. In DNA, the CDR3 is TGTGCCAGCAGCTCCAAGATAGCGGGGGGGATTTCAGATACGCAGTATTTT.

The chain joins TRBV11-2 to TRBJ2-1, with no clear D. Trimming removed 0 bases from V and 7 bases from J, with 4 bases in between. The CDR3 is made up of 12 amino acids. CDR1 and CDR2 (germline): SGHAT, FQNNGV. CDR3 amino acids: CASSLERNEQFF. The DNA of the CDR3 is TGTGCCAGCAGCTTAGAGCGGAATGAGCAGTTCTTC.

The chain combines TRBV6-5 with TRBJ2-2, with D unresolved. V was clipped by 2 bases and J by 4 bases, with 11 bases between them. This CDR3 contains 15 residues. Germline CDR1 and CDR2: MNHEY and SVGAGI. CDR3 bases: TGTGCCAGCAGTTACGTCGGCGAATCCACCGGGGAGCTGTTTTTT. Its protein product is CASSYVGESTGELFF.

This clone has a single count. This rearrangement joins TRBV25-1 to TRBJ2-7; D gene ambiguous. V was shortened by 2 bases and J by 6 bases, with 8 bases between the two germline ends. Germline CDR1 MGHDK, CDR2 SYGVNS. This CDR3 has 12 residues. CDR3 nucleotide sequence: TGTGCCAGCAGTGAAGGGGTAGGCGAGCAGTACTTC. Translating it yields CASSEGVGEQYF.

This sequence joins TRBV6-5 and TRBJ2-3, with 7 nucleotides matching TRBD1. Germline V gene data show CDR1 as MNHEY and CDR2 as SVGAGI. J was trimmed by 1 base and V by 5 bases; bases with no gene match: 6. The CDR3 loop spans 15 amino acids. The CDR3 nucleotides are TGTGCCAGCAGTAACAACAGGGGTGGCACAGATACGCAGTATTTT. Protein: CASSNNRGGTDTQYF.

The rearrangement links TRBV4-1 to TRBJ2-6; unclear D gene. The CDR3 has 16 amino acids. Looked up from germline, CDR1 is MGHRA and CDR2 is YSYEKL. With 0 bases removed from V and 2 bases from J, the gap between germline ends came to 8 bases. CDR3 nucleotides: TGCGCCAGCAGCCAAGAACCCTACGCTGGGGCCAACGTCCTGACTTTC. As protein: CASSQEPYAGANVLTF.

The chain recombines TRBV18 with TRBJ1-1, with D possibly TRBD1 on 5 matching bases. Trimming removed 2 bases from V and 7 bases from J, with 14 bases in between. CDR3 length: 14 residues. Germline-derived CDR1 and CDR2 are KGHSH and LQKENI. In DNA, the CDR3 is TGTGCCAGCTCACCATCAGGGACCCGGGGTGAAGCTTTCTTT. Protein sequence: CASSPSGTRGEAFF.

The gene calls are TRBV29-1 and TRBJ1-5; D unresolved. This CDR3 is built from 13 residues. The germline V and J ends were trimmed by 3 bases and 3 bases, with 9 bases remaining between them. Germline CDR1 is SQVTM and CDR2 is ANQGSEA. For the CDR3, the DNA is TGCAGCGTTGATCCTGGGAACAATCAGCCCCAGCATTTT. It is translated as CSVDPGNNQPQHF.

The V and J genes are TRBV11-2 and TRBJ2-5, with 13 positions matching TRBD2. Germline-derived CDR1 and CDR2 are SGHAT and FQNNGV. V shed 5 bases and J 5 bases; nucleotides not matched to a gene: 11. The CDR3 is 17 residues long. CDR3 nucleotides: TGTGCCAGCAGCGAAGGGACTAGCGGGACCTGGAAGGAGACCCAGTACTTC. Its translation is CASSEGTSGTWKETQYF.

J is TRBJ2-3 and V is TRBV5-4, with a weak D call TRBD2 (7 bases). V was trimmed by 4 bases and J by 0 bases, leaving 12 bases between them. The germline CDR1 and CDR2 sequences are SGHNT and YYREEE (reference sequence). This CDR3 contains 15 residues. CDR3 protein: CASSPQGGSTDTQYF. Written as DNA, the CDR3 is TGTGCCAGCAGCCCACAGGGAGGGAGCACAGATACGCAGTATTTT.

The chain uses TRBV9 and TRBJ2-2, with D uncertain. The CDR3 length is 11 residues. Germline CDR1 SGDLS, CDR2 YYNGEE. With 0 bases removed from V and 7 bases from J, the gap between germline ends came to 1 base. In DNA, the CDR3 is TGTGCCAGCAGCGTAGGCGGGGAGCTGTTTTTT. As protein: CASSVGGELFF.

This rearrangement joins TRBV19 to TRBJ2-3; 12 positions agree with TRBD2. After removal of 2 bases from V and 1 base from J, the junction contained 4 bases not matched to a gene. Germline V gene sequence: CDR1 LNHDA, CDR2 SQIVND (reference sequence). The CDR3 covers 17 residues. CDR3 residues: CASSIRLAGGRTDTQYF. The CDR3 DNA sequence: TGTGCCAGTAGTATACGCCTAGCGGGGGGGCGCACAGATACGCAGTATTTT.

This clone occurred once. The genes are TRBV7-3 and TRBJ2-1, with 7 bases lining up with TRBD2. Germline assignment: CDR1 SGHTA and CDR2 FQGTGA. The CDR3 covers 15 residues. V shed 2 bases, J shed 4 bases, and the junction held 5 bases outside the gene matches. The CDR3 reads CASSLHFSGYNEQFF. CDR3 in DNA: TGTGCCAGCAGCTTACATTTTAGCGGGTACAATGAGCAGTTCTTC.

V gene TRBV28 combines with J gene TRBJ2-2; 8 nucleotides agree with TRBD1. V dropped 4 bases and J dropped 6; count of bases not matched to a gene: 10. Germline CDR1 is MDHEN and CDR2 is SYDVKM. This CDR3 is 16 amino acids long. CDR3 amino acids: CASSSTPGGRAGELFF. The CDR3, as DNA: TGTGCCAGCAGTTCAACCCCAGGGGGCAGGGCCGGGGAGCTGTTTTTT.

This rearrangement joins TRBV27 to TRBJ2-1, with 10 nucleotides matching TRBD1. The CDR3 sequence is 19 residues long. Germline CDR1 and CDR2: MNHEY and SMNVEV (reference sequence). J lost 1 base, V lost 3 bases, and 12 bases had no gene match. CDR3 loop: CASSFRHFRQGASYNEQFF. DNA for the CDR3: TGTGCCAGCAGTTTCCGCCACTTTCGACAGGGGGCATCCTACAATGAGCAGTTCTTC.

The CDR3 is CASSLSGSDYEQYF. CDR3 nucleotide sequence: TGTGCCAGCAGCCTTAGCGGGAGTGACTACGAGCAGTACTTC. This chain links TRBV3-1 (or the pseudogene TRBV3-2) with TRBJ2-7; 9 bases are shared with TRBD2. CDR1 and CDR2 (germline): LGHDT, YNNKEL (reference sequence). The CDR3 has 14 amino acids. Germline trimming cut 4 bases from V and 3 bases from J; bases unmatched to any gene: 4.

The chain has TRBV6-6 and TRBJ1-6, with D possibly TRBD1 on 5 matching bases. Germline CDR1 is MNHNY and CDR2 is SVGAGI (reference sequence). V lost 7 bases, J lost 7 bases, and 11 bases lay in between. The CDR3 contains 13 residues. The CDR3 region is CASTGGENSPLHF. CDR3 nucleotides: TGTGCCAGCACGGGGGGAGAGAATTCACCCCTCCACTTT.

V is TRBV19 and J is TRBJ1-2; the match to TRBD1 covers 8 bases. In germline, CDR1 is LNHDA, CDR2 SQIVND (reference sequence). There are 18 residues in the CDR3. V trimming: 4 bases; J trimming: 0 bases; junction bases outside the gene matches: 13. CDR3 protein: CASSTRDRRTTANYGYTF. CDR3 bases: TGTGCCAGTAGTACTCGGGACAGGCGCACAACAGCTAACTATGGCTACACCTTC.

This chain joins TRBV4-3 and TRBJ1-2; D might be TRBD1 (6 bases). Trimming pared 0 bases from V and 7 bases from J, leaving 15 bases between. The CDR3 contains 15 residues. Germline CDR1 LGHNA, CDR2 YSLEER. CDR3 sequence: CASSQEVGQKGGYTF. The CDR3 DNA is TGCGCCAGCAGCCAAGAGGTCGGACAGAAGGGTGGCTACACCTTC.

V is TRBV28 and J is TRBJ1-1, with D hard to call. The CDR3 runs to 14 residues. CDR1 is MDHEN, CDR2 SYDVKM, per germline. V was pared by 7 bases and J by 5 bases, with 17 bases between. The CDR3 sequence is CASIPSFRGTEAFF. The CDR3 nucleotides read TGTGCCAGCATCCCCTCCTTTCGCGGGACTGAAGCTTTCTTT.

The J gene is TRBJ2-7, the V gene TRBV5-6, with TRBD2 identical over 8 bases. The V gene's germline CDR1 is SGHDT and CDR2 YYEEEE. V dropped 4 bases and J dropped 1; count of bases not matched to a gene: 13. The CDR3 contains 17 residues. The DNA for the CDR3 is TGTGCCAGCAGCCGTTACGACTCGGGGGGGACTTCCTACGAGCAGTACTTC. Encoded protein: CASSRYDSGGTSYEQYF.

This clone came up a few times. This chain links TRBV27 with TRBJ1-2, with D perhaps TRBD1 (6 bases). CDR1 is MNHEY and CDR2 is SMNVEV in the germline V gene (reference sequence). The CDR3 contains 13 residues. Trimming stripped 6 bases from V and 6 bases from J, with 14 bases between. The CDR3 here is CASRPLGGDGYTF. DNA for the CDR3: TGTGCCAGCAGGCCGCTCGGGGGCGATGGCTACACCTTC.

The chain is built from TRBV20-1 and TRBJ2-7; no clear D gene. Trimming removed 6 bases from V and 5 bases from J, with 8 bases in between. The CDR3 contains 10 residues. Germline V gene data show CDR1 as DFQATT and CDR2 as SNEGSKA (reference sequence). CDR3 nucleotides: TGCAGTGCAACCCTGGACGAGCAGTACTTC. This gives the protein CSATLDEQYF.